This is a list of T cell receptor beta chains from one sample in a study of regulatory T cells in long-lasting Graves disease. TCRdb recomputed calls from the multiplex PCR reads with MiXCR, one row per CDR3 protein. The data contain approximately 440,000 distinct CDR3 sequences, around 16% of them seen just once; the ten biggest clones take up 12%. The sample was also linked to a second study, of T cells in Graves' hyperthyroidism and ophthalmopathy.

The material was peripheral blood mononuclear cells (PBMCs), obtained at new diagnosis, from a patient treated with antithyroid drugs. These TCRs come from a man aged 35-49 years with Graves disease. Each CDR3 is given with its conserved first and last residue. A D gene is named only where the DNA matches it firmly.

J: TRBJ2-1
D: TRBD2
V: TRBV20-1
length: 12
CDR3: CSARQLAGVVFF

J: TRBJ1-2
D: .
V: TRBV20-1
length: 13
CDR3: CSAKNGVDYGYTF

J: TRBJ2-7
D: .
V: TRBV6-1
length: 15
CDR3: CASYGRTLRQTEQYF

J: TRBJ2-5
D: .
V: TRBV18
length: 13
CDR3: CASSPRIQETQYF

J: TRBJ2-3
D: TRBD1
V: TRBV15
length: 16
CDR3: CATSRLVTGPPDTQYF

J: TRBJ2-1
D: TRBD2
V: TRBV14
length: 18
CDR3: CASSLSLAGGSSYNEQFF

J: TRBJ1-2
D: .
V: TRBV2
length: 16
CDR3: CASSTLSTTDLYGYTF

J: TRBJ2-3
D: .
V: TRBV20-1
length: 12
CDR3: CSAADNTDTQYF

J: TRBJ2-3
D: TRBD2
V: TRBV5-1
length: 19
CDR3: CASSLIGTSGSGSTDTQYF

J: TRBJ2-3
D: TRBD2
V: TRBV11-2
length: 17
CDR3: CASSLDFPGGATDTQYF

J: TRBJ2-7
D: .
V: TRBV28
length: 12
CDR3: CASCSTRNEQYF

J: TRBJ2-7
D: TRBD2
V: TRBV27
length: 18
CDR3: CASSLSGLAGVLGYEQYF

J: TRBJ2-1
D: .
V: TRBV30
length: 13
CDR3: CAWRDGVYNEQFF

J: TRBJ2-1
D: TRBD2
V: TRBV2
length: 17
CDR3: CASMAAGGPGTYNEQFF

J: TRBJ2-1
D: .
V: TRBV6-1
length: 12
CDR3: CASKVLGGEQFF

J: TRBJ2-7
D: .
V: TRBV4-1
length: 14
CDR3: CASSRDGETYEQYF

J: TRBJ2-5
D: TRBD2
V: TRBV4-1
length: 18
CDR3: CASSQYIPGLTYQETQYF

J: TRBJ1-1
D: .
V: TRBV28
length: 12
CDR3: CASSLWMAEAFF

J: TRBJ2-1
D: TRBD2
V: TRBV7-7
length: 17
CDR3: CASSLWPGLAGYNEQFF

J: TRBJ2-3
D: .
V: TRBV29-1
length: 14
CDR3: CSVLRGASTDTQYF

J: TRBJ2-1
D: .
V: TRBV6-2/TRBV6-3
length: 15
CDR3: CASSERWRTYNEQFF

J: TRBJ2-1
D: .
V: TRBV28
length: 15
CDR3: CASTPWRTSYNEQFF

J: TRBJ1-1
D: .
V: TRBV28
length: 12
CDR3: CASRQVSTEAFF

J: TRBJ2-7
D: TRBD2
V: TRBV12-5
length: 15
CDR3: CASGLRTGGLGEQYF

J: TRBJ1-5
D: .
V: TRBV6-1
length: 14
CDR3: CASTETPINQPQHF

J: TRBJ2-1
D: .
V: TRBV7-9
length: 14
CDR3: CASSLGGAPNEQFF

J: TRBJ2-7
D: .
V: TRBV14
length: 13
CDR3: CASSQIRIYEQYF

J: TRBJ2-3
D: TRBD2
V: TRBV10-3
length: 16
CDR3: CAISELGLAGADTQYF

J: TRBJ2-2
D: .
V: TRBV24-1
length: 20
CDR3: CATSDWDRGFSGRRTGELFF

J: TRBJ1-5
D: .
V: TRBV28
length: 13
CDR3: CASSLIGNQPQHF

J: TRBJ2-1
D: .
V: TRBV5-1
length: 15
CDR3: CASSLGPGQYNEQFF

J: TRBJ2-4
D: .
V: TRBV28
length: 16
CDR3: CASSHNTAGNKNIQYF

J: TRBJ1-1
D: TRBD1
V: TRBV5-1
length: 14
CDR3: CASSDRGYNTEAFF

J: TRBJ2-1
D: .
V: TRBV6-1
length: 13
CDR3: CASSTALNNEQFF

J: TRBJ1-1
D: .
V: TRBV15
length: 14
CDR3: CAASRDSLRAEAFF

J: TRBJ2-7
D: TRBD1
V: TRBV5-1
length: 13
CDR3: CASSLGRTGGLDF

J: .
D: .
V: TRBV7-6
length: 17
CDR3: CASSSNAGAFFGGTQYF

J: TRBJ2-7
D: TRBD2
V: TRBV6-1
length: 16
CDR3: CASSPALAGGSYEQYF

J: TRBJ2-7
D: .
V: TRBV28
length: 15
CDR3: CASSSPRGPAYEQYF

J: TRBJ2-3
D: .
V: TRBV30
length: 13
CDR3: CAWRVQGADTQYF

J: TRBJ2-1
D: TRBD2
V: TRBV18
length: 18
CDR3: CASFTILREGRYYNEQFF

J: TRBJ2-5
D: .
V: TRBV12-5
length: 11
CDR3: CASGYQETQYF

J: TRBJ2-1
D: .
V: TRBV10-3
length: 12
CDR3: CAISESGNEQFF

J: TRBJ2-7
D: TRBD2
V: TRBV24-1
length: 14
CDR3: CATSDSGLAYEQYF

J: TRBJ2-1
D: TRBD2
V: TRBV11-2
length: 17
CDR3: CASSLLPAGSSYNEQFF

J: TRBJ2-7
D: .
V: TRBV28
length: 14
CDR3: CASRWGLSSYEQYF

J: TRBJ2-1
D: .
V: TRBV2
length: 14
CDR3: CASSEARGGNEQFF

J: TRBJ2-2
D: TRBD2
V: TRBV30
length: 15
CDR3: CAWSAGLAGTGEPFF

J: TRBJ2-7
D: .
V: TRBV4-1
length: 15
CDR3: CASSQDNLPTYEQYF

J: TRBJ1-2
D: TRBD1
V: TRBV2
length: 14
CDR3: CASSVRDRGDGYTF

J: TRBJ2-5
D: .
V: TRBV5-1
length: 15
CDR3: CASSSQLDPQETQYF

J: TRBJ2-7
D: .
V: TRBV7-8
length: 12
CDR3: CASSLAMAEQYF

J: TRBJ2-6
D: .
V: TRBV11-3
length: 17
CDR3: CASSSSEGGAGANVLTF

J: TRBJ2-6
D: .
V: TRBV28
length: 15
CDR3: CASSLNTGGANVLTF

J: TRBJ2-2
D: .
V: TRBV24-1
length: 13
CDR3: CATSDLRAGELFF